A selection of T cell receptor beta chains follows, all from one sample in a study of T-cell reconstitution after alpha-beta-depleted transplantation in children. TCRdb called the PCR reads again in MiXCR, with one record for every CDR3 protein. This table holds 500,000 or so distinct CDR3 sequences, 10% to 12% found once. Material: PBMCs, mostly from graft donor cells, obtained 180 days after TCRalphabeta/CD19-depleted stem cell transplant. The receptors come from a female patient between 2 and 15 years old who had a stem cell transplant for aplastic anemia, so the T cells may come from the graft donor. Each CDR3 is given with its conserved first and last residue. The D gene is left open where the match is weak. Expanded clones get a size class; other rows say once, few or many, or leave the size out.

length,size,J,V,D,DNA,CDR3
16,-,TRBJ1-2,TRBV20-1,-,TGCAGTGCTAGTGGGGGGGGCAGGGTTGCTAACTATGGCTACACCTTC,CSASGGGRVANYGYTF
17,-,TRBJ1-5,TRBV28,-,TGTGCCAGCAGTTTGCCAGGGTCCCTATATAGCAATCAGCCCCAGCATTTT,CASSLPGSLYSNQPQHF
14,-,TRBJ1-6,TRBV20-1,TRBD1,TGCAGTGCTAGGCCGGACAGGGGGCGATCACCCCTCCACTTT,CSARPDRGRSPLHF
18,few,TRBJ2-1,TRBV9,-,TGTGCCAGCAGCGAGGGTGAGCGTGGACAGATGATAAGGGGTGAGCAGTTCTTC,CASSEGERGQMIRGEQFF
15,few,TRBJ2-5,TRBV13,TRBD2,TGTGCCAGCAGCTCGGGACTAGCGAACCAAGAGACCCAGTACTTC,CASSSGLANQETQYF
16,-,TRBJ2-1,TRBV7-2,TRBD2,TGTGCCAGCAGCTCAGGGGGACTAGCGCTACACAATGAGCAGTTCTTC,CASSSGGLALHNEQFF
14,-,TRBJ1-1,TRBV11-2,-,TGTGCCAGCAGCTTTGAACAGGGTAACACTGAAGCTTTCTTT,CASSFEQGNTEAFF
14,few,TRBJ2-1,TRBV11-3,TRBD2,TGTGCCAGCGCTGTCGGGGGGGAATACAATGAGCAGTTCTTC,CASAVGGEYNEQFF
16,-,TRBJ2-3,TRBV12-3/TRBV12-4,-,TGTGCCAGCAGTGGTCGGGACATATCTAGCACAGATACGCAGTATTTT,CASSGRDISSTDTQYF
16,-,TRBJ1-1,TRBV5-5,-,TGTGCCAGCAGCTTGGCCCTGAACAGGGCGAACACTGAAGCTTTCTTT,CASSLALNRANTEAFF
16,-,TRBJ2-5,TRBV5-1,TRBD2,TGCGCCAGCAGCTTGACTAGCGGAGAGTTCCAAGAGACCCAGTACTTC,CASSLTSGEFQETQYF
16,-,TRBJ1-3,TRBV27,-,TGTGCCAGCAGTTTAAGGGACGGCGAGGATGGAAACACCATATATTTT,CASSLRDGEDGNTIYF
15,-,TRBJ2-1,TRBV7-6,TRBD2,TGTGCCAGCAGCTACCAGACTAGCGGGAGGTATGAGCAGTTCTTC,CASSYQTSGRYEQFF
14,-,TRBJ2-5,TRBV18,-,TGTGCCAGCTCACCACGAAGTTTCCAAGAGACCCAGTACTTC,CASSPRSFQETQYF
16,many,TRBJ2-7,TRBV5-1,TRBD2,TGCGCCAGCAGCTTGGGCCTAGCGGGAGCATCCTACGAGCAGTACTTC,CASSLGLAGASYEQYF
14,-,TRBJ2-2,TRBV12-3/TRBV12-4,TRBD1,TGTGCCAGCAGACCCAACAGGGGACCCGGGGAGCTGTTTTTT,CASRPNRGPGELFF
16,-,TRBJ2-3,TRBV20-1,TRBD2,TGCAGTGCTAGACTGCTAGCGGGAGTAGGCACAGATACGCAGTATTTT,CSARLLAGVGTDTQYF
16,-,TRBJ2-1,TRBV4-2,-,TGTGCCAGCAGCCCCGGGCTCCTTGGCTGGGGTAATGAGCAGTTCTTC,CASSPGLLGWGNEQFF
11,many,TRBJ2-7,TRBV12-3/TRBV12-4,-,TGTGCCAGCAGTCACGGTTACGAGCAGTACTTC,CASSHGYEQYF
15,few,TRBJ1-1,TRBV27,TRBD1,TGTGCCAGCAAAGAAGGGGGCCTGATCTACACTGAAGCTTTCTTT,CASKEGGLIYTEAFF
11,-,TRBJ2-1,TRBV28,-,TGTGCCAGCAGTGTGAGACATGAGCAGTTCTTC,CASSVRHEQFF
15,-,TRBJ1-2,TRBV4-1,TRBD1,TGCGCCAGCAGCCAAGCCCCGGACAGGGCGTATGGCTACACCTTC,CASSQAPDRAYGYTF
12,-,TRBJ2-2,TRBV29-1,-,TGCAGCGTTGCGGACCACACCGGGGAGCTGTTTTTT,CSVADHTGELFF
12,few,TRBJ2-3,TRBV27,-,TGTGCCAGCAGTTTATTGGACGGGACGCAGTATTTT,CASSLLDGTQYF
16,few,TRBJ2-2,TRBV29-1,TRBD2,TGCAGCGTTGGGGGGCTAGCGGGAGGGCCTCCCGGGGAGCTGTTTTTT,CSVGGLAGGPPGELFF
15,many,TRBJ1-1,TRBV4-3,-,TGCGCCAGCAGCCAAGTTCCGGGTGAGGGCACTGAAGCTTTCTTT,CASSQVPGEGTEAFF
17,many,TRBJ2-1,TRBV5-1,-,TGCGCCAGCAGCTTGGTTTCAGCGACCCTACGGGCCAATGAGCAGTTCTTC,CASSLVSATLRANEQFF
14,-,TRBJ1-6,TRBV7-3,-,TGTGCCAGCAGCTGGTCGGGTAACGATTCACCCCTCCACTTT,CASSWSGNDSPLHF
15,-,TRBJ2-5,TRBV20-1,TRBD1,TGCAGTGGGGCCCTTTGGACAGGGAGGAGAGAGACCCAGTACTTC,CSGALWTGRRETQYF
17,few,TRBJ2-5,TRBV21-1,-,TGTGCCAGCAGCAAGGCACTAGCGGGAGGGCCTTACGAGACCCAGTACTTC,CASSKALAGGPYETQYF
12,many,TRBJ2-3,TRBV24-1,-,TGTGCCACCGGGACTAGCACAGATACGCAGTATTTT,CATGTSTDTQYF
15,few,TRBJ2-6,TRBV20-1,-,TGCAGTGCTATACGCGGTGCCTCTGGGGCCAACGTCCTGACTTTC,CSAIRGASGANVLTF
16,-,TRBJ2-1,TRBV10-2,TRBD2,TGCGCCAGCAGGCCCCGACTAGCGGGAGGAGGGAATGAGCAGTTCTTC,CASRPRLAGGGNEQFF
15,many,TRBJ2-2,TRBV9,-,TGTGCCAGCGTCGACGGGGACCCGGACACCGGGGAGCTGTTTTTT,CASVDGDPDTGELFF
15,-,TRBJ1-1,TRBV4-3,TRBD1,TGCGCCAGCAGCCAACCTAACAGGGGTGGGACTGAAGCTTTCTTT,CASSQPNRGGTEAFF
15,few,TRBJ1-5,TRBV20-1,-,TGCAGTGCCCCTTCCTGGGAGGGGACCAATCAGCCCCAGCATTTT,CSAPSWEGTNQPQHF
13,few,TRBJ2-3,TRBV5-4,-,TGTGCCAGCAGCCCGGGGCTCGCAGATACGCAGTATTTT,CASSPGLADTQYF
17,-,TRBJ2-5,TRBV28,TRBD2,TGTGCCAGCAGTTTACTAGCGGGGCCCTATCTCCAAGAGACCCAGTACTTC,CASSLLAGPYLQETQYF
15,few,TRBJ2-1,TRBV20-1,TRBD1,TGCAGTGCTAGAGTCCGGGACAGGGTCATATATGAGCAGTTCTTC,CSARVRDRVIYEQFF
18,few,TRBJ2-1,TRBV5-1,-,TGCGCCAGCAGCGAATTTGGACCCGGATTGGGCTCCTACAATGAGCAGTTCTTC,CASSEFGPGLGSYNEQFF
14,many,TRBJ1-3,TRBV6-1,TRBD1,TGTGCCAGCAAGGGACAGGGCGTAGGAAACACCATATATTTT,CASKGQGVGNTIYF
15,few,TRBJ1-5,TRBV7-2,-,TGTGCCAGCAGCTTCTCGGGGTCGCCCAATCAGCCCCAGCATTTT,CASSFSGSPNQPQHF
15,many,TRBJ2-3,TRBV20-1,-,TGCAGTGCTAGAGATCGGAGGGTTAGCACAGATACGCAGTATTTT,CSARDRRVSTDTQYF
14,few,TRBJ2-1,TRBV7-2,-,TGTGCCAGCAGCTTAGGTGCGGAGGGGCCTGAGCAGTTCTTC,CASSLGAEGPEQFF